Given below is one TCR beta chain in context. This CDR3 contains 15 residues. The V end was cut by 4 bases, the J end by 2 bases, with 15 bases between. This specimen comes from a study of CD8 T cells in Susac syndrome. The RNA, about 0.5 to 1 ug, was put through reverse transcription using random hexamers. MiXCR, applied by TCRdb to the immunoSEQ multiplex PCR reads, yields one record per CDR3 protein. Among 80,000 or so distinct CDR3 sequences listed, 94% were seen once. Specimen: CD8+ T cells from PBMCs. The receptor comes from a human donor with Susac syndrome. The V gene is TRBV12-3 or TRBV12-4, the J gene TRBJ2-7, with D perhaps given as TRBD1 or TRBD2 (5 bases each). The CDR3 protein is CASSSSGTPPYEQYF. The CDR3 nucleotides are TGTGCCAGCAGTTCATCCGGGACGCCCCCCTACGAGCAGTACTTC.